Below are 26 T cell receptor beta chains sequenced from a single sample in a study of shared clonotypes between healthy human individuals. The repertoire was sequenced with immunoSEQ multiplex PCR; TCRdb's copy has only in-frame clones and lacks some. This table holds 2 million to 3 million clones, 80% to 95% found once. Sequencing used naive CD4+ T cells from PBMCs. This sample's subset: CD45RA+ positively selected. These receptors all stem from a man aged 18 to 35 in good health. Some clones in this sample may be carry-over from other donors' samples.

V gene TRBV15 combines with J gene TRBJ1-5, with unresolved D. Germline V gives CDR1 LNHNV, CDR2 YYDKDF (reference sequence). The CDR3 is made up of 17 amino acids. V was trimmed by 4 bases and J by 0 bases, leaving 16 bases between them. The CDR3 DNA sequence: TGTGCCACCAGCATAGGGTCAGGCTTGTATAGCAATCAGCCCCAGCATTTT. Its translation: CATSIGSGLYSNQPQHF.

This rearrangement joins TRBV10-3 to TRBJ1-2; possibly TRBD1 for D (5 bases). V was pared by 2 bases and J by 2 bases, with 12 bases between. The CDR3 covers 15 residues. CDR1 ENHRY and CDR2 SYGVKD come from the germline V gene. CDR3 DNA: TGTGCCATCAGTGAGCAAGATCGACAGAACTATGGCTACACCTTC. Its protein is CAISEQDRQNYGYTF.

This clone came up once. This sample includes further DNA sequences coding for the same CDR3. This chain uses TRBV9 with TRBJ2-5; 8 bases agree with TRBD1. This CDR3 is 14 amino acids long. Per the germline V gene, CDR1 is SGDLS and CDR2 is YYNGEE. The V gene end was trimmed by 3 bases and the J gene end by 5 bases; junction bases not matched to a gene: 6. The CDR3: CASSASGGRETQYF. The CDR3 nucleotides read TGTGCCAGCAGCGCTTCAGGGGGCCGGGAGACCCAGTACTTC.

As for this clone: The sample contains more than one DNA sequence encoding this CDR3. This chain uses TRBV7-9 with TRBJ2-3, with TRBD2 matching over 7 bases. Per germline, CDR1 SEHNR and CDR2 FQNEAQ (reference sequence). Unmatched junction bases numbered 0, after V lost 0 bases and J lost 0 bases. The CDR3 sequence is 15 residues long. CDR3 bases: TGTGCCAGCAGCTTAGCGGGACTAAGCACAGATACGCAGTATTTT. It translates to CASSLAGLSTDTQYF.

V gene TRBV27 combines with J gene TRBJ1-3; D unresolved. Germline V gene sequence: CDR1 MNHEY, CDR2 SMNVEV (reference sequence). V lost 5 bases and J lost 3, with 8 bases in between. The CDR3 has 13 residues. In nucleotides, the CDR3 is TGTGCCAGCAGTATTAACAGTGGAAACACCATATATTTT. Translating gives CASSINSGNTIYF.

V usage is TRBV4-2 and J usage is TRBJ1-1; 8 bases align to TRBD1. The CDR3 has 15 residues. V was clipped by 0 bases and J by 11 bases; unmatched bases: 11. The germline V gene has CDR1 LGHNA and CDR2 YNFKEQ. In DNA, the CDR3 is TGTGCCAGCAGCCAAGATTTCGGGCAGGGGGCTCGGGCTTTCTTT. Protein: CASSQDFGQGARAFF.

The chain carries TRBV5-1 and TRBJ2-5; a weak D match, TRBD1 (6 bases). Germline V gene sequence: CDR1 SGHRS, CDR2 YFSETQ. The CDR3 is 13 amino acids. The V end lost 4 bases, the J end lost 5 bases, and 12 bases lay between the germline ends. The CDR3 here is CASSLGTSETQYF. The CDR3 DNA reads as TGCGCCAGCAGCCTAGGGACAAGCGAGACCCAGTACTTC.

This chain links TRBV28 with TRBJ1-5; 7 positions agree with TRBD1. Trimming took 5 bases from V and 6 from J; bases not matched to a gene: 7. From germline, CDR1 is MDHEN and CDR2 SYDVKM. This CDR3 region has 14 residues. The CDR3 DNA reads as TGTGCCAGCAGTCACCCCAGACAGGGTCAGCCCCAGCATTTT. This sequence encodes CASSHPRQGQPQHF.

This chain links TRBV5-1 with TRBJ1-2; 8 nucleotides align to TRBD1. Germline V lookup: CDR1 SGHRS, CDR2 YFSETQ. The CDR3 consists of 16 residues. V lost 1 base, J lost 0 bases, and 5 bases stayed unmatched. The CDR3 loop reads CASSLNGRGPNYGYTF. CDR3 nucleotide sequence: TGCGCCAGCAGCTTGAACGGCAGGGGGCCTAACTATGGCTACACCTTC. Based on the CDR3 plus reference TRBV5-1 and TRBJ1-2, the full variable domain is KAGVTQTPRYLIKTRGQQVTLSCSPISGHRSVSWYQQTPGQGLQFLFEYFSETQRNKGNFPGRFSGRQFSNSRSEMNVSTLELGDSALYLCASSLNGRGPNYGYTFGSGTRLTVV.

The chain is built from TRBV7-9 and TRBJ1-1; D call uncertain. V lost 1 base, J lost 1 base, and 10 bases lay in between. This CDR3 is 15 amino acids long. CDR1 is SEHNR and CDR2 is FQNEAQ in the germline V gene (reference sequence). The CDR3 DNA follows: TGTGCCAGCAGCTTAGACGATTTGGGGAACACTGAAGCTTTCTTT. Its translation is CASSLDDLGNTEAFF.

CDR3 protein: CASSLNRGRDYEQYF. The CDR3 DNA is TGTGCCAGCAGCTTAAACAGGGGCAGGGACTACGAGCAGTACTTC. V and J are TRBV11-2 and TRBJ2-7; 7 positions match TRBD1. Per germline, CDR1 SGHAT and CDR2 FQNNGV. With V trimmed by 2 bases and J by 3 bases, 7 bases remained unmatched. There are 15 residues in the CDR3.

V usage is TRBV28 and J usage is TRBJ2-3, with TRBD2 as a possible D gene (6 bases). Germline V gene lookup returns CDR1 MDHEN and CDR2 SYDVKM. Trimming took off 7 bases at V and 5 bases at J, with 16 bases between the two ends. The CDR3 loop spans 14 amino acids. CDR3 in DNA: TGTGCCAGCACCTCAATTGGGGGGAGAGATACGCAGTATTTT. This gives the protein CASTSIGGRDTQYF.

The chain is built from TRBV19 and TRBJ2-4; perhaps D is TRBD1 or TRBD2 (5 bases each). V was clipped by 3 bases and J by 7 bases, with 13 bases between them. Germline values: CDR1 LNHDA, CDR2 SQIVND (reference sequence). The CDR3 length is 14 residues. This CDR3 is CASSMRAGWNIQYF. The DNA of the CDR3 is TGTGCCAGTAGTATGCGGGCAGGGTGGAACATTCAGTACTTC.

The rearrangement uses TRBV14 and TRBJ2-1; 7 positions match TRBD2. Unmatched junction bases numbered 11, after V lost 3 bases and J lost 9 bases. Germline V CDR1 and CDR2: SGHDN, FVKESK. The CDR3 covers 15 residues. CDR3 protein: CASSHWTSSFPEQFF. DNA for the CDR3: TGTGCCAGCAGCCACTGGACTAGTAGTTTCCCTGAGCAGTTCTTC.

The rearrangement links TRBV6-4 to TRBJ2-1, with D unresolved. The V end lost 5 bases, the J end lost 0 bases, and 11 bases lay between the germline ends. The CDR3 covers 15 residues. The germline gives CDR1 MRHNA, CDR2 SNTAGT. The CDR3 DNA is TGTGCCAGCAGTTTTGGGGTTAGCTCCTACAATGAGCAGTTCTTC. Translated: CASSFGVSSYNEQFF.

The gene calls are TRBV19 and TRBJ2-1, with 9 bases identical to TRBD1. V gave up 4 bases and J gave up 12 bases; unmatched junction bases: 19. The CDR3 is made up of 17 amino acids. Germline V gene data show CDR1 as LNHDA and CDR2 as SQIVND (reference sequence). CDR3 nucleotides: TGTGCCAGTAGTAGCATCGCCGGGACAGGGACCTCCTTGGGGCAGTTCTTC. Residues: CASSSIAGTGTSLGQFF.

The chain has TRBV6-4 and TRBJ2-1; 8 nucleotides align to TRBD2. The CDR3 has 14 residues. Germline values: CDR1 MRHNA, CDR2 SNTAGT. Trimming cost V 4 bases and J 5 bases; bases outside gene matches: 4. CDR3 nucleotide sequence: TGTGCCAGCAGTGTGAGCGGGAGTGACAATGAGCAGTTCTTC. It codes for CASSVSGSDNEQFF.

V usage is TRBV7-2 and J usage is TRBJ2-2; 9 nucleotides align to TRBD1. The V segment lost 7 bases and the J segment 1 base; nucleotides outside the gene matches: 7. The germline V gene encodes CDR1 SGHTA and CDR2 FQGNSA. CDR3 length: 16 residues. The CDR3: CASNPEGQGNTGELFF. The CDR3 coding sequence is TGTGCCAGCAACCCGGAGGGACAGGGGAACACCGGGGAGCTGTTTTTT.

The chain has TRBV28 and TRBJ2-2; D may be TRBD1 or TRBD2 (5 bases each). Trimming took 8 bases from V and 6 from J, leaving 19 bases between them. The germline gives CDR1 MDHEN, CDR2 SYDVKM. The CDR3 spans 15 residues. DNA of the CDR3: TGTGCCAGCTCATCCCAGGGCCCCGGGGCCGGGGAGCTGTTTTTT. Translated: CASSSQGPGAGELFF.

This clone was counted between two and nine times. The V call is TRBV28, the J call TRBJ2-2, with 7 bases that match TRBD1. The CDR3 is 15 amino acids. The V and J ends lost 4 bases and 4 bases, in that order; junction bases with no gene match: 6. Germline-derived CDR1 and CDR2 are MDHEN and SYDVKM. For the CDR3, the DNA is TGTGCCAGCAGTTCGATGGGACAGTTCACCGGGGAGCTGTTTTTT. It codes for CASSSMGQFTGELFF.

The chain carries TRBV28 and TRBJ1-1; 8 bases are a match to TRBD1. V dropped 1 base and J dropped 8; count of bases not matched to a gene: 15. The V gene's germline CDR1 is MDHEN and CDR2 SYDVKM. The CDR3 covers 17 residues. CDR3 sequence: CASSLFHAVDRATEAFF. The CDR3 nucleotides are TGTGCCAGCAGTTTATTTCACGCCGTGGACAGGGCTACGGAAGCTTTCTTT.

The rearrangement joins TRBV7-2 to TRBJ2-6; D may be TRBD2 (6 bases). Trimming stripped 5 bases from V and 7 bases from J, with 15 bases between. This CDR3 region has 15 residues. CDR1 is SGHTA, CDR2 FQGNSA, per germline. CDR3 residues: CASSTPSGVANVLTF. CDR3 DNA: TGTGCCAGCAGCACCCCATCGGGAGTCGCCAACGTCCTGACTTTC. Based on the CDR3 plus reference TRBV7-2 and TRBJ2-6, the full variable domain is GAGVSQSPSNKVTEKGKDVELRCDPISGHTALYWYRQSLGQGLEFLIYFQGNSAPDKSGLPSDRFSAERTGGSVSTLTIQRTQQEDSAVYLCASSTPSGVANVLTFGAGSRLTVL.

The chain links TRBV4-2 to TRBJ2-2; the D is unclear. The germline CDR1 and CDR2 sequences are LGHNA and YNFKEQ. The V gene lost 0 bases and the J gene lost 6 bases, with 5 bases spanning the gap. CDR3 size: 13 residues. The CDR3 coding sequence is TGTGCCAGCAGCCAAGATAGGGCCGGGGAGCTGTTTTTT. This encodes CASSQDRAGELFF.

This chain uses TRBV5-1 with TRBJ2-3; 8 bases are shared with TRBD2. The trim removed 7 bases at V and 2 bases at J, leaving 6 bases unmatched. Per the germline V gene, CDR1 is SGHRS and CDR2 is YFSETQ. CDR3 length: 14 residues. This CDR3 reads CASFGGGFTDTQYF. CDR3 coding DNA: TGCGCCAGCTTCGGCGGGGGGTTCACAGATACGCAGTATTTT.

The CDR3 spells CASSATSGITDTQYF. CDR3 nucleotides: TGTGCCAGCAGCGCCACTAGCGGGATAACAGATACGCAGTATTTT. V is TRBV9 and J is TRBJ2-3, with 10 bases matching TRBD2. The CDR3 contains 15 residues. V trimming: 3 bases; J trimming: 3 bases; junction bases outside the gene matches: 4. Germline loops: CDR1 SGDLS, CDR2 YYNGEE.

The chain is built from TRBV9 and TRBJ2-5; D is possibly TRBD2 (5 bases). V lost 0 bases, J lost 2 bases, and 14 bases lay in between. Germline loops: CDR1 SGDLS, CDR2 YYNGEE. This CDR3 region has 16 residues. CDR3 nucleotide sequence: TGTGCCAGCAGCGTAGGGCAGTCAGGAGGTCAAGAGACCCAGTACTTC. Translating gives CASSVGQSGGQETQYF.